This T cell receptor beta chain derives from a study of blood T cell repertoires in COVID-19. At the level of the study: Both acute and convalescent COVID-19 samples were obtained from the United States, Italy and Spain. Sources were T cells, B-cell-depleted T cells, or PBMCs; the material itself was cDNA or gDNA.

Germline loops: CDR1 MGHRA, CDR2 YSYEKL. The trim removed 6 bases at V and 2 bases at J, leaving 8 bases unmatched. This CDR3 is built from 16 residues. Original processing notes: Reference gene primer amplification in the assay estimated nucleated cell counts. The table came from immunoSEQ multiplex PCR; TCRdb's copy has only in-frame clones and leaves some out. That table supplies the V and J calls and clone size; D and trimming were determined from the DNA. Among 150,000 to 200,000 clones listed, 88% were seen once. Material: peripheral blood. The chain recombines TRBV4-1 with TRBJ1-5, with 9 positions matching TRBD1. The clonotype was recovered from a human donor in a cohort sampled during active COVID-19. CDR3 bases: TGCGCCAGCAGACCACAGGGGGCTGGGGGCAATCAGCCCCAGCATTTT. The encoded protein is CASRPQGAGGNQPQHF.